Listed here are 26 T cell receptor beta chains from one sample, sequenced in a study of blood T cells in healthy people across ages. It was with a sample-barcoded 5' primer and a J-beta primer mix that a second PCR of roughly 7 to 11 cycles was run. TCRdb used MiXCR to reprocess the 5' RACE reads, holding one entry per CDR3 protein. This sample has over 1.5 million distinct CDR3 sequences, with roughly 50% found just once. Sequencing input: blood. These receptors were taken from a woman aged 40 to 50 in good health.

This clonotype came up a few times. The chain employs TRBV20-1 and TRBJ1-2; tentative D call: TRBD1 (6 bases). The V end lost 0 bases, the J end lost 1 base, and 21 bases lay between the germline ends. The CDR3 is made up of 18 amino acids. The germline gives CDR1 DFQATT, CDR2 SNEGSKA (reference sequence). In nucleotides, the CDR3 is TGCAGTGCTAGAGATGACTATAGGACAGCGGATTTTAACTATGGCTACACCTTC. Its protein is CSARDDYRTADFNYGYTF.

This clonotype was counted a single time. The chain employs TRBV6-5 and TRBJ2-4, with D possibly being TRBD2 (5 bases). The CDR3 runs 12 residues. Germline V lookup: CDR1 MNHEY, CDR2 SVGAGI. V was shortened by 6 bases and J by 15 bases, with 18 bases between the two germline ends. The CDR3 loop is CASRSRAETRYF. The CDR3 DNA sequence: TGTGCCAGCAGGTCGAGGGCAGAGACCCGGTACTTC.

For the CDR3, the DNA is TGTGCCAACATTAGGCGAGGAGGACGGGCTGGTGGCTACACCTTC. Its protein is CANIRRGGRAGGYTF. The genes are TRBV6-5 and TRBJ1-2; unclear D gene. Germline CDR1 reads MNHEY; CDR2 reads SVGAGI. Trimming cost V 10 bases and J 7 bases, with 25 bases left between them. CDR3 length: 15 residues.

V gene TRBV9 combines with J gene TRBJ1-1; maybe TRBD1 (6 bases). V lost 0 bases and J 8 bases, leaving 8 bases between the germline ends. CDR3 size: 12 residues. The germline gives CDR1 SGDLS, CDR2 YYNGEE. CDR3 bases: TGTGCCAGCAGCGTAGAGGGGGGGGAAGCTTTCTTT. Translated, it gives CASSVEGGEAFF.

This clonotype was seen more than once but under ten times. J is TRBJ2-1 and V is TRBV12-3 or TRBV12-4; D gene uncertain. With 5 bases removed from V and 8 bases from J, the gap between germline ends came to 13 bases. The CDR3 is made up of 13 amino acids. The chain's CDR3 is CASSREMFYEQFF. The CDR3 DNA reads as TGTGCCAGCAGTAGGGAAATGTTCTATGAGCAGTTCTTC.

The gene calls are TRBV20-1 and TRBJ2-3, with D maybe TRBD2 (6 bases). V lost 3 bases, J lost 8 bases, and 9 bases lay in between. Germline assignment: CDR1 DFQATT and CDR2 SNEGSKA (reference sequence). The length of the CDR3 is 11 residues. The CDR3 loop reads CSASPGGTQYF. The CDR3, as DNA: TGCAGTGCTAGTCCCGGGGGTACGCAGTATTTT.

Here the CDR3 reads CSATHLREDEQYF. CDR3 DNA sequence: TGCAGTGCAACCCATCTCAGGGAGGACGAGCAGTACTTC. V gene TRBV20-1 combines with J gene TRBJ2-7, with a weak D call TRBD2 (6 bases). Germline V gives CDR1 DFQATT, CDR2 SNEGSKA (reference sequence). The CDR3 covers 13 residues. With 6 bases removed from V and 5 bases from J, the gap between germline ends came to 17 bases.

This clonotype appeared once. The chain recombines TRBV5-1 with TRBJ2-1; no clear D gene. Trimming took 6 bases from V and 5 from J, leaving 15 bases between them. The CDR3 runs 14 residues. Germline V CDR1 and CDR2: SGHRS, YFSETQ. The CDR3 DNA sequence: TGCGCCAGCAAAAGTGGCTCGCTGAACAATGAGCAGTTCTTC. Translating it yields CASKSGSLNNEQFF. Looking up the rest from reference TRBV5-1 and TRBJ2-1 gives the full variable domain: KAGVTQTPRYLIKTRGQQVTLSCSPISGHRSVSWYQQTPGQGLQFLFEYFSETQRNKGNFPGRFSGRQFSNSRSEMNVSTLELGDSALYLCASKSGSLNNEQFFGPGTRLTVL.

This chain connects TRBV6-5 to TRBJ1-1; D unclear. The germline V gene encodes CDR1 MNHEY and CDR2 SVGAGI. The CDR3 is 13 amino acids. V lost 0 bases and J 11 bases, leaving 13 bases between the germline ends. CDR3 sequence (DNA): TGTGCCAGCAGTTACTCGAAGGGTACAGAGGCTTTCTTT. Translated, it gives CASSYSKGTEAFF.

In this sample, this clonotype turned up a few times. V usage is TRBV10-3 and J usage is TRBJ2-4, with D perhaps matching TRBD1 or TRBD2 (5 bases each). The J call may not be correct, given that the DNA end is closer to TRBJ2-7. The germline gives CDR1 ENHRY, CDR2 SYGVKD. This CDR3 is 12 amino acids long. CDR3 region: CAISGSGTEQYF. Here the CDR3 DNA reads TGTGCCATCAGTGGGTCAGGGACCGAGCAGTACTTC.

The chain links TRBV7-9 to TRBJ1-1; tentatively, D is TRBD1 (5 bases). CDR3 length: 15 amino acids. Germline V gene data show CDR1 as SEHNR and CDR2 as FQNEAQ (reference sequence). Trimming stripped 4 bases from V and 0 bases from J, with 12 bases between. CDR3 amino acids: CASSSAGTMNTEAFF. CDR3 coding DNA: TGTGCCAGCAGCTCCGCCGGGACGATGAACACTGAAGCTTTCTTT.

The J gene is TRBJ2-1, the V gene TRBV11-2; a weak D match, TRBD2 (5 bases). With 11 bases removed from V and 7 bases from J, the gap between germline ends came to 6 bases. The CDR3 has 9 residues. CDR1 is SGHAT and CDR2 is FQNNGV in the germline V gene. CDR3 in DNA: TGTGCCGGAGGTAATGAGCAGTTCTTC. Translated: CAGGNEQFF.

The V and J genes are TRBV25-1 and TRBJ2-1, with a weak D call TRBD2 (7 bases). V was pared by 8 bases and J by 6 bases, with 20 bases between. CDR1 and CDR2 (germline): MGHDK, SYGVNS. The CDR3 totals 15 residues. This CDR3 is CASRGNGGLGNEQFF. Here the CDR3 DNA reads TGTGCCAGCCGAGGGAACGGGGGGCTTGGCAATGAGCAGTTCTTC.

The V and J genes are TRBV15 and TRBJ2-3, with D perhaps matching TRBD2 (5 bases). Per germline, CDR1 LNHNV and CDR2 YYDKDF (reference sequence). V lost 3 bases and J 6 bases, leaving 7 bases between the germline ends. This CDR3 spans 12 amino acids. The CDR3 region is CATSRDFDTQYF. In nucleotides, the CDR3 is TGTGCCACCAGCAGGGACTTCGATACGCAGTATTTT.

The chain uses TRBV4-2 and TRBJ2-1, with D uncertain. The J call is uncertain, as TRBJ2-7 better fits the DNA end. Germline values: CDR1 LGHNA, CDR2 YNFKEQ. The CDR3 contains 15 residues. The CDR3 sequence is CASSQDSKAYNEQYF. CDR3 coding DNA: TGTGCCAGCAGCCAAGATTCTAAAGCCTACAATGAGCAGTACTTC.

This chain uses TRBV7-9 with TRBJ2-4; 7 bases are shared with TRBD1. The length of the CDR3 is 20 residues. V was pared by 1 base and J by 2 bases, with 17 bases of the junction left unmatched. The germline gives CDR1 SEHNR, CDR2 FQNEAQ (reference sequence). CDR3 in DNA: TGTGCCAGCAGCTTAGGAACGACAGGGTGGTTTGGAAATTCCAAAAACATTCAGTACTTC. This encodes CASSLGTTGWFGNSKNIQYF.

The chain recombines TRBV7-9 with TRBJ2-5, with a weak D call TRBD1 (5 bases). The CDR3 is made up of 14 amino acids. Trimming pared 4 bases from V and 1 base from J, leaving 10 bases between. The germline V gene has CDR1 SEHNR and CDR2 FQNEAQ (reference sequence). CDR3 coding DNA: TGTGCCAGCAGCTCCGACAGACTCCAAGAGACCCAGTACTTC. It specifies CASSSDRLQETQYF.

This rearrangement joins TRBV20-1 to TRBJ2-4; D unclear. This CDR3 is 15 amino acids long. Germline values: CDR1 DFQATT, CDR2 SNEGSKA (reference sequence). The V end lost 0 bases, the J end lost 13 bases, and 22 bases lay between the germline ends. The CDR3 DNA reads as TGCAGTGCTAGAGAGGAGCAGGACCACTACAATGAGCAGTACTTC. This gives the protein CSAREEQDHYNEQYF.

The genes are TRBV6-5 and TRBJ1-2, with D possibly being TRBD1 (6 bases). Germline assignment: CDR1 MNHEY and CDR2 SVGAGI. The CDR3 totals 14 residues. V lost 2 bases to trimming and J lost 6 bases, with 13 bases between them. The CDR3 nucleotides read TGTGCCAGCAGTTACCACACAGGGCTTGATGGCTACACCTTC. Translated: CASSYHTGLDGYTF.

The V and J genes are TRBV28 and TRBJ2-5; D call uncertain. The CDR3 consists of 15 residues. Trimming removed 6 bases from V and 11 bases from J, with 25 bases in between. Germline V gene data show CDR1 as MDHEN and CDR2 as SYDVKM. CDR3 bases: TGTGCCAGCAGATCTAAACAAGCCGAAAAAAACACTCAGTACTTC. Translated, it gives CASRSKQAEKNTQYF.

This clonotype was recorded at least ten times. This chain uses TRBV7-2 with TRBJ2-3; TRBD2 matches 8 bases. Germline V lookup: CDR1 SGHTA, CDR2 FQGNSA. The junction had 14 bases not matched to a gene; V was cut back by 5 bases and J by 4 bases. The CDR3 is made up of 17 amino acids. The CDR3 sequence is CASSGRRTSLGADTQYF. The DNA for the CDR3 is TGTGCCAGCAGCGGCCGGAGGACTAGCTTGGGGGCAGATACGCAGTATTTT.

The chain uses TRBV3-1 and TRBJ1-4, with 7 positions matching TRBD1. Germline V lookup: CDR1 LGHDT, CDR2 YNNKEL (reference sequence). The V and J ends lost 1 base and 8 bases, in that order; junction bases with no gene match: 4. The CDR3 is 14 amino acids. This CDR3 reads CASSQGVQGEKLFF. Here the CDR3 DNA reads TGTGCCAGCAGCCAAGGAGTACAGGGGGAAAAACTGTTTTTT.

A few counts support this clonotype. The V and J genes are TRBV4-1 and TRBJ2-7; 9 nucleotides agree with TRBD1. Trimming took 4 bases from V and 2 from J; bases not matched to a gene: 6. Looked up from germline, CDR1 is MGHRA and CDR2 is YSYEKL. The CDR3 covers 15 residues. The CDR3 sequence is CASSPGDRATYEQYF. Here the CDR3 DNA reads TGCGCCAGCAGCCCCGGGGACAGGGCGACCTACGAGCAGTACTTC.

This clonotype was found a few times. V and J are TRBV5-6 and TRBJ2-5; D is perhaps TRBD2 (6 bases). CDR1 and CDR2 from the germline V gene are SGHDT and YYEEEE. The CDR3 has 14 amino acids. V lost 4 bases and J lost 4, with 14 bases in between. The CDR3 DNA follows: TGTGCCAGCAGCCCGCGTCGGGGGTCAGAGACCCAGTACTTC. This gives the protein CASSPRRGSETQYF.

This CDR3 reads CAIGGAKDEQFF. For the CDR3, the DNA is TGTGCCATCGGGGGGGCCAAGGATGAGCAGTTCTTC. The J gene is TRBJ2-1, the V gene TRBV10-3, with D maybe TRBD2 (7 bases). The V end lost 8 bases, the J end lost 8 bases, and 13 bases lay between the germline ends. This CDR3 has 12 amino acids. Germline CDR1 is ENHRY and CDR2 is SYGVKD.

This clonotype was counted only a few times. This chain uses TRBV6-5 with TRBJ2-5; D is possibly TRBD1 (5 bases). Germline CDR1 MNHEY, CDR2 SVGAGI. The length of the CDR3 is 13 residues. The V gene lost 7 bases and the J gene lost 2 bases, with 11 bases spanning the gap. This chain's CDR3 is CASKPDSQETQYF. CDR3 in DNA: TGTGCCAGCAAACCCGACAGTCAAGAGACCCAGTACTTC.